A single sample is the source of the 4 T cell receptor beta chains below, sequenced in a study of cytomegalovirus exposure and HLA in healthy donors (dated by TCRdb to between 2016 and 2019). Receptor libraries were prepared by the immunoSEQ multiplex PCR assay. A mixture of 60 forward primers for TCR Vbeta segments and 13 reverse primers for TCR Jbeta segments was used in the multiplex PCR. TCRdb limited this immuneACCESS table to in-frame rearrangements with V and J called. A share of clones is missing; checked studies link under half to unresolved V genes, and the rest is unexplained. The sample table records 110,000 to 150,000 clones; 75% to 90% of these occur just once. About 5% of the sample goes to the ten largest clones. Sequencing used PBMCs. Receptors were obtained from a middle-aged man in good health and CMV-seronegative.

Only a few counts were recorded for this clone. V usage is TRBV6-6 and J usage is TRBJ2-5, with 9 bases that match TRBD2. The V segment lost 6 bases and the J segment 1 base; nucleotides outside the gene matches: 3. Germline V gene sequence: CDR1 MNHNY, CDR2 SVGAGI (reference sequence). CDR3 length equals 14 residues. Here the CDR3 DNA reads TGTGCCAGCAGAATTAGCGGGGGCCAAGAGACCCAGTACTTC. The encoded protein is CASRISGGQETQYF.

CDR3 in amino acids: CATSRDRGWTGSNEQFF. CDR3 nucleotides: TGTGCCACCAGCAGAGATAGGGGGTGGACAGGGAGCAATGAGCAGTTCTTC. This chain uses TRBV15 with TRBJ2-1; 8 bases map to TRBD1. Germline CDR1 and CDR2: LNHNV and YYDKDF (reference sequence). The CDR3 extends over 17 amino acids. Trimming at V came to 0 bases and at J to 6 bases, leaving 10 bases not matched to a gene.

The genes are TRBV6-6 and TRBJ1-1; 8 bases are a match to TRBD1. The germline V gene encodes CDR1 MNHNY and CDR2 SVGAGI (reference sequence). The junction had 11 bases not matched to a gene; V was cut back by 4 bases and J by 7 bases. CDR3 length: 15 residues. DNA of the CDR3: TGTGCCAGCAGTTCTTCATCCGGACAGGGTTATGAAGCTTTCTTT. This codes for CASSSSSGQGYEAFF.

The CDR3 DNA follows: TGCGCCAGCAGTGAAGTGCACAGTGCTAACTATGGCTACACCTTC. Its translation is CASSEVHSANYGYTF. The rearrangement joins TRBV10-2 to TRBJ1-2, with unresolved D. Germline loops: CDR1 WSHSY, CDR2 SAAADI. This CDR3 has 15 amino acids. V was trimmed by 3 bases and J by 0 bases, leaving 11 bases between them.